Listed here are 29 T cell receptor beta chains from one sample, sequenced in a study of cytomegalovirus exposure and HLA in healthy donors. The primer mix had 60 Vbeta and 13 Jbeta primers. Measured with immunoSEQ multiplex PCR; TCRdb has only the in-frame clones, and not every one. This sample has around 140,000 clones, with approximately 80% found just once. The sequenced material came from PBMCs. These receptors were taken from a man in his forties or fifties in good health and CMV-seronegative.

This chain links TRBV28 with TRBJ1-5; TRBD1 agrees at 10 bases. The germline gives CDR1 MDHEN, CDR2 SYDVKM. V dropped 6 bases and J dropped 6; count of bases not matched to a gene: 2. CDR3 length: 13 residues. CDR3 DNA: TGTGCCAGCAGCGACAGGGGGCTTCAGCCCCAGCATTTT. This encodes CASSDRGLQPQHF.

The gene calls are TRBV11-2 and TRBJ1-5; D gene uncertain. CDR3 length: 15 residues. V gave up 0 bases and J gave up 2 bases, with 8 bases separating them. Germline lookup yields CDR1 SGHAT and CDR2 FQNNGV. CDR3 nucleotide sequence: TGTGCCAGCAGCTTAGATGGGGAGCGCAATCAGCCCCAGCATTTT. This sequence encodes CASSLDGERNQPQHF. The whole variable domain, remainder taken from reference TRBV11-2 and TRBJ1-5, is EAGVAQSPRYKIIEKRQSVAFWCNPISGHATLYWYQQILGQGPKLLIQFQNNGVVDDSQLPKDRFSAERLKGVDSTLKIQPAKLEDSAVYLCASSLDGERNQPQHFGDGTRLSIL.

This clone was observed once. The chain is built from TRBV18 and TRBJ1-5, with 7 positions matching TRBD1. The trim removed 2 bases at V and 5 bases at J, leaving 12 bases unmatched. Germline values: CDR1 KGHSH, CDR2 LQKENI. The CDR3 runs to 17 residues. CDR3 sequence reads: CASSPTAGGYRDQPQHF. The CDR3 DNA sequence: TGTGCCAGCTCACCAACGGCAGGGGGGTATCGGGATCAGCCCCAGCATTTT.

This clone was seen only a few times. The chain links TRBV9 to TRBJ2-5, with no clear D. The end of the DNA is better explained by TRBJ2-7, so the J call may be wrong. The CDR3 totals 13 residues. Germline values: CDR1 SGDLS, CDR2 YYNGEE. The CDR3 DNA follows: TGTGCCAGCAGCGTAGATAGGGACTACGAGCAGTACTTC. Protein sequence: CASSVDRDYEQYF.

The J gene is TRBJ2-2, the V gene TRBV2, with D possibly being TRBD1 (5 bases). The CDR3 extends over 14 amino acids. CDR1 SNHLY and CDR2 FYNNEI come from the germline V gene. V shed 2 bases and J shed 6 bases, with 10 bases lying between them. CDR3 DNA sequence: TGTGCCAGCAGTGAACAGGGTGTGGCCGGGGAGCTGTTTTTT. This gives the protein CASSEQGVAGELFF.

For the CDR3, the DNA is TGTGCCAGCAGTTACGGTACAGGGGGCTTGCGTGAAAAACTGTTTTTT. Amino acid sequence: CASSYGTGGLREKLFF. The V call is TRBV6-5, the J call TRBJ1-4, with TRBD1 matching 9 bases. CDR3 length equals 16 residues. Per germline, CDR1 MNHEY and CDR2 SVGAGI. V lost 2 bases and J lost 7; bases outside the gene matches: 8.

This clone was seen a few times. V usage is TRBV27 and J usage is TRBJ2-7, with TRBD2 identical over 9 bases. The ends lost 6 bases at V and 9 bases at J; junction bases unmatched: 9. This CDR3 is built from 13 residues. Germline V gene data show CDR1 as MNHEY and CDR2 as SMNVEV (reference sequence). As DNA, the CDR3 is TGTGCCAGCAGCGCCGGGACTAGCTCTGGGCAGTACTTC. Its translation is CASSAGTSSGQYF.

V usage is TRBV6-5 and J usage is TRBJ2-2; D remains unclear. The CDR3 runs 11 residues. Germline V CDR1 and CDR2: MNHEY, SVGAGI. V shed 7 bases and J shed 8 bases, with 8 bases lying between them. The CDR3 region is CASTSRGELFF. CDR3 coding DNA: TGTGCCAGCACCTCGAGGGGGGAGCTGTTTTTT.

CDR3 protein: CATKERHIQYF. Here the CDR3 DNA reads TGTGCCACCAAGGAAAGACACATCCAGTACTTC. V is TRBV27 and J is TRBJ2-5; D is ambiguous. This CDR3 spans 11 amino acids. V shed 10 bases and J shed 10 bases, with 16 bases lying between them. Germline V gives CDR1 MNHEY, CDR2 SMNVEV (reference sequence).

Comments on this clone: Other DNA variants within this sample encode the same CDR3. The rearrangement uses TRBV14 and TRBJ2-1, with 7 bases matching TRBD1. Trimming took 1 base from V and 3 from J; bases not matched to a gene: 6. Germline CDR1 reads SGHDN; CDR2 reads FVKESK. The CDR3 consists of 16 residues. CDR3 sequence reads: CASSQVNRGVYNEQFF. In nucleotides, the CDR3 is TGTGCCAGCAGCCAAGTAAACAGGGGAGTCTACAATGAGCAGTTCTTC. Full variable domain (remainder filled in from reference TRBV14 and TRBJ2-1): EAGVTQFPSHSVIEKGQTVTLRCDPISGHDNLYWYRRVMGKEIKFLLHFVKESKQDESGMPNNRFLAERTGGTYSTLKVQPAELEDSGVYFCASSQVNRGVYNEQFFGPGTRLTVL.

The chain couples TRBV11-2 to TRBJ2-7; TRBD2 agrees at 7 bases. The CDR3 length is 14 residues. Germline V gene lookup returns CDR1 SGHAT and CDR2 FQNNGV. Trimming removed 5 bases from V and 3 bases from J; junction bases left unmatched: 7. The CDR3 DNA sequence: TGTGCCAGCAGCCCGCGGGACTATTACTACGAGCAGTACTTC. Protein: CASSPRDYYYEQYF.

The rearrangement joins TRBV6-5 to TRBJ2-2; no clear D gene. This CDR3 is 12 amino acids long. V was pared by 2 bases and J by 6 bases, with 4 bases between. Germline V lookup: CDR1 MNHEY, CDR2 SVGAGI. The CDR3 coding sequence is TGTGCCAGCAGTTACAGAGCCGGGGAGCTGTTTTTT. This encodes CASSYRAGELFF.

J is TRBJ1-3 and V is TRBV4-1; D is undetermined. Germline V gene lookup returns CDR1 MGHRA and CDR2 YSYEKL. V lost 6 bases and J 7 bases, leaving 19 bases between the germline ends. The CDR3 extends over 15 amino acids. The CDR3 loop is CASSTDGLGGNTIYF. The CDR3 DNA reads TGCGCCAGCAGTACCGACGGGTTGGGAGGGAACACCATATATTTT.

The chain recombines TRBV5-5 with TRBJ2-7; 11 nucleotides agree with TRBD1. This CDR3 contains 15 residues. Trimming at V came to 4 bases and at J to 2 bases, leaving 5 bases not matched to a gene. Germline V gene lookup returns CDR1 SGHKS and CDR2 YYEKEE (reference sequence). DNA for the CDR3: TGTGCCAGCAGCGTGGACAGGGGGCTTCCCTACGAGCAGTACTTC. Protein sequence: CASSVDRGLPYEQYF.

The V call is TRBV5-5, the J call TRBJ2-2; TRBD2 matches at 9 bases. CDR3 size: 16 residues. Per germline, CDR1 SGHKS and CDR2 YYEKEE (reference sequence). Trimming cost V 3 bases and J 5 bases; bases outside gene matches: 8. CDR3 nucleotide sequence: TGTGCCAGCAGCTATTATCTGCGGGAGGGTACCGGGGAGCTGTTTTTT. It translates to CASSYYLREGTGELFF.

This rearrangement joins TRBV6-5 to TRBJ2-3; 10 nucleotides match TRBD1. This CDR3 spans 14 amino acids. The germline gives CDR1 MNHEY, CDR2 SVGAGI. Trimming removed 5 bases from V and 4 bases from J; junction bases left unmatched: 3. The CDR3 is CASSEGQGADTQYF. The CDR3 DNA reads TGTGCCAGCAGTGAAGGACAGGGGGCAGATACGCAGTATTTT.

This chain's CDR3 is CVRSLGGTRRGGGKSPTGELFF. In DNA form, the CDR3 reads TGTGTCAGAAGCTTAGGAGGAACGAGGCGGGGGGGAGGTAAGAGTCCCACCGGGGAGCTGTTTTTT. The genes are TRBV7-5 and TRBJ2-2; the table names TRBD2, a call not compared with the DNA. TRBV7-5 is recorded as a pseudogene. CDR3 length: 22 residues.

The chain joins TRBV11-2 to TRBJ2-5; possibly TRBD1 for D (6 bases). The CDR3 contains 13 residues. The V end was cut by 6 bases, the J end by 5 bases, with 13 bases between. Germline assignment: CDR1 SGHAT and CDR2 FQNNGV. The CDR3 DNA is TGTGCCAGCAGAAACGGACAGTGGGAGACCCAGTACTTC. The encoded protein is CASRNGQWETQYF.

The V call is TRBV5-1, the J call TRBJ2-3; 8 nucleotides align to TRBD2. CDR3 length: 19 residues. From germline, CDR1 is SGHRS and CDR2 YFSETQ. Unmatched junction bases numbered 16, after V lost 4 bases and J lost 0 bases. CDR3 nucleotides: TGCGCCAGCAGCCAACGGACTAGCAGTCTTCCTTCTAGCACAGATACGCAGTATTTT. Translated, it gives CASSQRTSSLPSSTDTQYF.

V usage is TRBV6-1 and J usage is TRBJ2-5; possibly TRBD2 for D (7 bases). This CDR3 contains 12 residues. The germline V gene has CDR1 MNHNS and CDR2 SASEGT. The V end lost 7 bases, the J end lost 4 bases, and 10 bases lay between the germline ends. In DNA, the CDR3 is TGTGCCAGCACGGGGGGCAGAGAGACCCAGTACTTC. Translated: CASTGGRETQYF.

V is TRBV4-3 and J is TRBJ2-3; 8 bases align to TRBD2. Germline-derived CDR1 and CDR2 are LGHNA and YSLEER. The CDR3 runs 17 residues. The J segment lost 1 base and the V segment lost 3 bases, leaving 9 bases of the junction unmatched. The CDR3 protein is CASSHPSSGPRTDTQYF. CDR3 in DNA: TGCGCCAGCAGCCACCCATCTAGCGGGCCCCGCACAGATACGCAGTATTTT.

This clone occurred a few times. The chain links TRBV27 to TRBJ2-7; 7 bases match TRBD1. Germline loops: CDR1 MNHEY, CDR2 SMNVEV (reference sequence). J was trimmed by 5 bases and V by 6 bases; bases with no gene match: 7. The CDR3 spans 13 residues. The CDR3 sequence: CASRAAGTDEQYF. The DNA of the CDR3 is TGTGCCAGCAGAGCCGCCGGGACAGACGAGCAGTACTTC.

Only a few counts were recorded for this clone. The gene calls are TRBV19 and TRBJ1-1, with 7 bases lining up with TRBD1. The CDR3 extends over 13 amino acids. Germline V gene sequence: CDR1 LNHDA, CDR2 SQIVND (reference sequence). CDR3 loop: CSSGQLLNTEAFF. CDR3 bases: TGTAGTTCGGGACAGCTGTTGAACACTGAAGCTTTCTTT.

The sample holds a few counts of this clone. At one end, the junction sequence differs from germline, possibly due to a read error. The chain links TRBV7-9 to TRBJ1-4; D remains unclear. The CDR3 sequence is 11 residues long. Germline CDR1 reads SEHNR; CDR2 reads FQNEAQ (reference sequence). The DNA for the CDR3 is TGTTCCAGCAGCTTAAGCCAAAAACTGTTTTTT. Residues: CSSSLSQKLFF.

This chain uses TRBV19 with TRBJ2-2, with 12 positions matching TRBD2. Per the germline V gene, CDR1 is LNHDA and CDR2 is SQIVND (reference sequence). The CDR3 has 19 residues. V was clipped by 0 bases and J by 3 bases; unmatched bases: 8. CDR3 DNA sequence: TGTGCCAGTAGTATAGACAATGGACTAGCGGGGTACTACACCGGGGAGCTGTTTTTT. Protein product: CASSIDNGLAGYYTGELFF.

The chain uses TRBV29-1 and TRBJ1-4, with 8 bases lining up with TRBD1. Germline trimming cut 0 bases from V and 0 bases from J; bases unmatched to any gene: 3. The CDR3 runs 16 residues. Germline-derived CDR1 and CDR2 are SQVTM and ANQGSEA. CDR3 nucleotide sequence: TGCAGCGTTGAAGAGGCAGGGGGCGCAACTAATGAAAAACTGTTTTTT. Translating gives CSVEEAGGATNEKLFF.

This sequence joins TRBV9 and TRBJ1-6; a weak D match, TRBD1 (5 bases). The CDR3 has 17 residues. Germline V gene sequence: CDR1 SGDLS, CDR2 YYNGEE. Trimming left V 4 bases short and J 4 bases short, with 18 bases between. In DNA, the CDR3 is TGTGCCAGCAGCACCACGGCCGGGGGTAATTATAATTCACCCCTCCACTTT. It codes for CASSTTAGGNYNSPLHF.

The chain's CDR3 is CASSKEAETQYF. CDR3 DNA: TGCGCCAGCAGCAAGGAGGCAGAGACCCAGTACTTC. The chain joins TRBV5-1 to TRBJ2-5, with D perhaps matching TRBD2 (5 bases). V lost 4 bases to trimming and J lost 4 bases, with 8 bases between them. Germline loops: CDR1 SGHRS, CDR2 YFSETQ. CDR3 length equals 12 residues. The full variable domain, completed using reference TRBV5-1 and TRBJ2-5, is KAGVTQTPRYLIKTRGQQVTLSCSPISGHRSVSWYQQTPGQGLQFLFEYFSETQRNKGNFPGRFSGRQFSNSRSEMNVSTLELGDSALYLCASSKEAETQYFGPGTRLLVL.

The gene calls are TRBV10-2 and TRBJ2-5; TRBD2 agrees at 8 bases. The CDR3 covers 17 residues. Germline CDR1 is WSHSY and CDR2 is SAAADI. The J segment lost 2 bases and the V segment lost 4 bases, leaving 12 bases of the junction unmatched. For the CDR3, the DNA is TGCGCCAGCAGTGCTAACGCCGGGACTAGTTCACAAGAGACCCAGTACTTC. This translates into CASSANAGTSSQETQYF.